What follows describes a single T cell receptor beta chain. Its antigen is not known. This specimen comes from a study of T cell responses to AZD1222 COVID-19 vaccine. Whole-study findings and limits: There were mostly white British donors and more females than males, and clonal diversity was possibly underestimated.

Data came from immunoSEQ multiplex PCR; TCRdb stores just in-frame clones and leaves some out. The sample has approximately 49,000 clones; approximately 80% are singletons. Looked up from germline, CDR1 is MNHEY and CDR2 is SVGAGI. This CDR3 has 15 residues. V gave up 4 bases and J gave up 4 bases, with 13 bases separating them. The input for sequencing was peripheral blood, taken on day 0 of MenACWY control vaccination. The TCR originated in an adult in good health. V usage is TRBV6-5 and J usage is TRBJ2-2, with D unresolved. CDR3 sequence (DNA): TGTGCCAGCAGTTCCCCCCCATCTCGCACCGGGGAGCTGTTTTTT. Translating gives CASSSPPSRTGELFF.